The clone carrying this T cell receptor beta chain was counted many times. The CDR3 sequence is 15 residues long. Germline CDR1 reads SGHRS; CDR2 reads YFSETQ. Trimming removed 1 base from V and 7 bases from J, with 12 bases in between. TCRdb used MiXCR to reprocess the 5' RACE reads, holding one entry per CDR3 protein. The data hold under 90,000 distinct CDR3 sequences, with under 4.5% observed a single time. This sample was taken from a study of neurological immune-mediated disorders. The specimen sequenced was PBMCs. The rearrangement uses TRBV5-1 and TRBJ1-6; possibly TRBD1 for D (6 bases). This sequence originates from a woman aged 50 to 60 with multiple sclerosis. CDR3: CASSLLGGENSPLHF. Here the CDR3 DNA reads TGCGCCAGCAGCTTGTTAGGGGGAGAAAATTCACCCCTCCACTTT.